These 23 T cell receptor beta chains originate from one sample sequenced in a study of blood T cell repertoires in COVID-19. Generated by immunoSEQ multiplex PCR, the TCRdb table keeps only in-frame clones and is missing some. This table holds about 180,000 clones, around 86% found once. Source material: peripheral blood. These receptors were collected from a man aged 45 to 65 with active or convalescent COVID-19.

The CDR3 sequence: CASSMADMNEQFF. CDR3 in DNA: TGTGCCAGTAGTATGGCAGACATGAATGAGCAGTTCTTC. The V gene is TRBV19, the J gene TRBJ2-1; D unclear. V was cut by 3 bases and J by 7 bases, with 10 bases left in between. The CDR3 has 13 residues. Germline V gene sequence: CDR1 LNHDA, CDR2 SQIVND (reference sequence).

This chain uses TRBV14 with TRBJ2-7; D is unresolved. Deletions cut 4 bases from V and 2 bases from J, with 3 bases between. Germline V gives CDR1 SGHDN, CDR2 FVKESK. This CDR3 is 11 amino acids long. CDR3: CASSLTYEQYF. As DNA, the CDR3 is TGTGCCAGCAGCCTAACCTACGAGCAGTACTTC.

The J gene is TRBJ2-5, the V gene TRBV7-2, with 7 bases aligning to TRBD2. V shed 7 bases, J shed 1 base, and the junction held 9 bases outside the gene matches. The germline V gene has CDR1 SGHTA and CDR2 FQGNSA. The CDR3 consists of 15 residues. The CDR3 DNA follows: TGTGCCAGCACCCGAAAAGCGGGGAGCCAAGAGACCCAGTACTTC. Translation: CASTRKAGSQETQYF. Looking up the rest from reference TRBV7-2 and TRBJ2-5 gives the full variable domain: GAGVSQSPSNKVTEKGKDVELRCDPISGHTALYWYRQSLGQGLEFLIYFQGNSAPDKSGLPSDRFSAERTGGSVSTLTIQRTQQEDSAVYLCASTRKAGSQETQYFGPGTRLLVL.

The chain links TRBV20-1 to TRBJ1-6; D is uncertain. The V end lost 3 bases, the J end lost 7 bases, and 13 bases lay between the germline ends. The CDR3 totals 14 residues. Germline values: CDR1 DFQATT, CDR2 SNEGSKA (reference sequence). The CDR3 DNA follows: TGCAGTGCTAGTTCGGCAAACGGGAATTCACCCCTCCACTTT. Its protein product is CSASSANGNSPLHF.

The DNA for the CDR3 is TGCAGCGTTGAAGATCGGGCCAGGGGGGATGAGCAGTTCTTC. Its protein is CSVEDRARGDEQFF. This chain links TRBV29-1 with TRBJ2-1, with D tentatively TRBD1 (7 bases). CDR1 SQVTM and CDR2 ANQGSEA come from the germline V gene. The CDR3 runs 14 residues. The V gene lost 0 bases and the J gene lost 8 bases, with 14 bases spanning the gap.

The rearrangement joins TRBV4-3 to TRBJ1-5; D is perhaps TRBD1 (6 bases). Germline CDR1 reads LGHNA; CDR2 reads YSLEER. V lost 0 bases and J 6 bases, leaving 9 bases between the germline ends. The CDR3 extends over 14 amino acids. The CDR3 sequence: CASSQEQGGQPQHF. CDR3 in DNA: TGCGCCAGCAGCCAAGAACAGGGCGGTCAGCCCCAGCATTTT.

V gene TRBV2 combines with J gene TRBJ1-4; weak D call: TRBD1 (5 bases). In germline, CDR1 is SNHLY, CDR2 FYNNEI. The CDR3 is made up of 15 amino acids. V lost 7 bases and J 8 bases, leaving 20 bases between the germline ends. CDR3 in amino acids: CASNPWANGGEKLFF. CDR3 bases: TGTGCCAGCAACCCTTGGGCGAACGGGGGGGAAAAACTGTTTTTT.

This clone has only one observation. The J gene is TRBJ1-5, the V gene TRBV7-9, with 9 bases fitting TRBD1. CDR1 is SEHNR and CDR2 is FQNEAQ in the germline V gene (reference sequence). V lost 3 bases to trimming and J lost 2 bases; unmatched junction nucleotides: 8. This CDR3 has 17 residues. CDR3 residues: CASSLGTGGQGNQPQHF. The CDR3 DNA is TGTGCCAGCAGCTTGGGAACAGGGGGCCAGGGCAATCAGCCCCAGCATTTT.

The chain employs TRBV7-2 and TRBJ1-2; TRBD1 aligns across 8 bases. There are 14 residues in the CDR3. The V gene's germline CDR1 is SGHTA and CDR2 FQGNSA. V was pared by 6 bases and J by 1 base, with 4 bases of the junction left unmatched. CDR3 in DNA: TGTGCCAGCAGTCGGACAGGGTATAACTATGGCTACACCTTC. This translates into CASSRTGYNYGYTF. Complete variable domain (other parts from reference TRBV7-2 and TRBJ1-2): GAGVSQSPSNKVTEKGKDVELRCDPISGHTALYWYRQSLGQGLEFLIYFQGNSAPDKSGLPSDRFSAERTGGSVSTLTIQRTQQEDSAVYLCASSRTGYNYGYTFGSGTRLTVV.

The chain has TRBV6-1 and TRBJ1-6; possibly TRBD1 for D (5 bases). V was shortened by 3 bases and J by 10 bases, with 16 bases between the two germline ends. Germline loops: CDR1 MNHNS, CDR2 SASEGT. This CDR3 is 15 amino acids long. This chain's CDR3 is CASSDMAGKGSPLHF. The CDR3 DNA reads as TGTGCCAGCAGTGATATGGCAGGGAAGGGCTCACCCCTCCACTTT.

V and J are TRBV28 and TRBJ1-3; D not resolved. There are 16 residues in the CDR3. Germline V gene sequence: CDR1 MDHEN, CDR2 SYDVKM. Trimming removed 3 bases from V and 0 bases from J, with 12 bases in between. The chain's CDR3 is CASSFEQWISGNTIYF. The CDR3 nucleotides read TGTGCCAGCAGTTTTGAACAGTGGATCTCTGGAAACACCATATATTTT.

This clone showed up just a few times. The V and J genes are TRBV9 and TRBJ2-5; tentative D call: TRBD2 (5 bases). Germline assignment: CDR1 SGDLS and CDR2 YYNGEE. The V gene lost 0 bases and the J gene lost 7 bases, with 10 bases spanning the gap. The CDR3 extends over 13 amino acids. CDR3 in DNA: TGTGCCAGCAGCGTAGATACCAGCGGGACCCAGTACTTC. Its protein is CASSVDTSGTQYF.

The V and J genes are TRBV10-1 and TRBJ2-1, with 7 positions matching TRBD2. CDR1 is WNHNN, CDR2 SYGVQD, per germline (reference sequence). V shed 4 bases and J 7 bases; nucleotides not matched to a gene: 4. The CDR3 covers 13 residues. The chain's CDR3 is CASSAAGVNEQFF. The CDR3 DNA reads TGCGCCAGCAGTGCGGCGGGAGTGAATGAGCAGTTCTTC.

J is TRBJ2-5 and V is TRBV2; tentative D call: TRBD2 (7 bases). With 3 bases removed from V and 4 bases from J, the gap between germline ends came to 15 bases. The CDR3 totals 15 residues. Germline loops: CDR1 SNHLY, CDR2 FYNNEI. The DNA for the CDR3 is TGTGCCAGCAGTGATCGGGGGGCTGCTGGAGAGACCCAGTACTTC. Its protein is CASSDRGAAGETQYF.

The CDR3, as DNA: TGCGCCAGCAGCCTCAATGCGAGGGAGACCCAGTACTTC. It encodes CASSLNARETQYF. The chain combines TRBV4-3 with TRBJ2-5, with D hard to call. Germline assignment: CDR1 LGHNA and CDR2 YSLEER. This CDR3 region has 13 residues. V lost 4 bases and J 5 bases, leaving 11 bases between the germline ends.

J is TRBJ2-7 and V is TRBV7-3; TRBD1 aligns across 10 bases. Germline-derived CDR1 and CDR2 are SGHTA and FQGTGA. The CDR3 totals 19 residues. Trimming cost V 6 bases and J 3 bases; bases outside gene matches: 20. This CDR3 reads CASSRVPGQGLGLGYEQYF. CDR3 sequence (DNA): TGTGCCAGCAGTCGGGTACCGGGACAGGGGTTGGGCCTTGGCTACGAGCAGTACTTC.

The chain carries TRBV7-2 and TRBJ2-1; 11 bases map to TRBD1. CDR3 length: 17 amino acids. Germline lookup yields CDR1 SGHTA and CDR2 FQGNSA. J was trimmed by 7 bases and V by 5 bases; bases with no gene match: 13. The CDR3 spells CASSLQIGQGARNEQFF. Here the CDR3 DNA reads TGTGCCAGCAGCCTACAAATCGGACAGGGGGCTAGGAATGAGCAGTTCTTC.

CDR3 in amino acids: CASSQNRLAGGSGDTQYF. The CDR3 DNA sequence: TGTGCCAGCAGCCAGAACCGACTAGCGGGAGGGTCTGGAGATACGCAGTATTTT. The chain carries TRBV3-1 (or the pseudogene TRBV3-2) and TRBJ2-3, with 14 bases that match TRBD2. Germline loops: CDR1 LGHDT, CDR2 YNNKEL (reference sequence). The length of the CDR3 is 18 residues. Losses at the gene ends were 3 bases for V and 5 bases for J; bases not matched to a gene: 10.

The chain has TRBV5-4 and TRBJ2-5; 8 bases are a match to TRBD2. This CDR3 is 16 amino acids long. Germline CDR1 and CDR2: SGHNT and YYREEE (reference sequence). Trimming removed 2 bases from V and 7 bases from J; junction bases left unmatched: 13. The CDR3 reads CASSLMVGGAEATQYF. CDR3 DNA sequence: TGTGCCAGCAGCTTAATGGTCGGGGGGGCCGAAGCGACCCAGTACTTC. The full variable domain, in which reference TRBV5-4 and TRBJ2-5 provide the parts outside the CDR3, is ETGVTQSPTHLIKTRGQQVTLRCSSQSGHNTVSWYQQALGQGPQFIFQYYREEENGRGNFPPRFSGLQFPNYSSELNVNALELDDSALYLCASSLMVGGAEATQYFGPGTRLLVL.

This clone was observed once. The V and J genes are TRBV7-3 and TRBJ1-1, with a tentative D call TRBD1 (5 bases). V gave up 0 bases and J gave up 2 bases, with 10 bases separating them. Germline V gene sequence: CDR1 SGHTA, CDR2 FQGTGA. This CDR3 is built from 15 residues. CDR3 residues: CASSLTGQGNTEAFF. The CDR3 nucleotides read TGTGCCAGCAGCTTAACAGGCCAGGGAAACACTGAAGCTTTCTTT.

This chain uses TRBV18 with TRBJ2-4, with D tentatively TRBD2 (6 bases). Trimming shortened V by 3 bases and J by 1 base, and 13 bases separated the two germline ends. The CDR3 totals 16 residues. CDR1 is KGHSH and CDR2 is LQKENI in the germline V gene. The CDR3, as DNA: TGTGCCAGCTCACCTGGGGGGTTATTGGCCAAAAACATTCAGTACTTC. Amino acids: CASSPGGLLAKNIQYF.

The chain is built from TRBV4-2 and TRBJ2-7; D might be TRBD1 (6 bases). The CDR3 length is 18 residues. The V end was cut by 3 bases, the J end by 3 bases, with 24 bases between. CDR1 and CDR2 from the germline V gene are LGHNA and YNFKEQ. CDR3 in DNA: TGTGCCAGCAGCCAGGCCCCCGGTGCGTCACAGGGCATCTACGAGCAGTACTTC. Residues: CASSQAPGASQGIYEQYF.

The chain has TRBV6-2 or TRBV6-3 and TRBJ2-3; D is possibly TRBD1 (5 bases). The CDR3 consists of 11 residues. Germline CDR1 and CDR2: MNHEY and SVGEGT. V lost 5 bases and J lost 10, with 10 bases in between. The CDR3 here is CASSNPTAQYF. DNA of the CDR3: TGTGCCAGCAGTAACCCGACAGCGCAGTATTTT.